Shown below are 9 T cell receptor beta chains from a single sample sequenced in a study of metastatic and nonmetastatic thyroid tumors. TCRdb re-called clones from the PCR reads using MiXCR. This table has approximately 38,000 clones, about a sixth appearing once. Not a single patient had been given any form of treatment at any point before undergoing thyroid surgery. Sequenced material: tumor tissue. Receptors originate from a female donor with papillary thyroid cancer or a benign thyroid nodule (not recorded which). Some clones in this sample may be carry-over from other donors' samples.

This clone showed up many times. This chain uses TRBV11-3 with TRBJ2-7; D not resolved. Trimming took off 0 bases at V and 7 bases at J, with 7 bases between the two ends. CDR3 size: 12 residues. Germline loops: CDR1 SGHNT, CDR2 YENEEA. The CDR3: CASSLDRTEQYF. The CDR3 coding sequence is TGTGCCAGCAGCTTAGATCGTACAGAGCAGTACTTC.

In its sample, this clone was seen many times. This chain joins TRBV5-1 and TRBJ2-3, with 9 bases that match TRBD1. J lost 3 bases, V lost 4 bases, and 3 bases had no gene match. CDR3 length: 14 residues. Germline V gene data show CDR1 as SGHRS and CDR2 as YFSETQ. CDR3 nucleotide sequence: TGCGCCAGCAGCCTTGGGACAGGGACAGATACGCAGTATTTT. Its protein product is CASSLGTGTDTQYF.

This clone was detected a few times. Being one base from a much bigger clone, this may be a read error. The V call is TRBV3-1, the J call TRBJ1-1; perhaps TRBD1 as D (5 bases). Germline CDR1 and CDR2: LGHDT and YNNKEL (reference sequence). V lost 4 bases and J lost 4, with 13 bases in between. This CDR3 comprises 14 residues. The CDR3 coding sequence is TGTGCCAGCAGCCGAGGGGTCGTGGGCACTGAAGCTTTCTTT. This sequence encodes CASSRGVVGTEAFF.

This clone occurred many times. The rearrangement joins TRBV20-1 to TRBJ2-3, with 10 bases identical to TRBD2. Germline V CDR1 and CDR2: DFQATT, SNEGSKA (reference sequence). The CDR3 has 15 amino acids. Germline trimming cut 5 bases from V and 5 bases from J; bases unmatched to any gene: 10. CDR3 nucleotides: TGCAGTGCTGGAAAGACTAGCGGGTTGAAAGATACGCAGTATTTT. It is translated as CSAGKTSGLKDTQYF.

This clone is deemed medium-sized. V is TRBV11-1 and J is TRBJ2-7; no definite D call. The CDR3 is 14 residues long. Germline values: CDR1 SGHAT, CDR2 FQDESV (reference sequence). V lost 1 base to trimming and J lost 0 bases, with 7 bases between them. The CDR3 here is CASSLGRNSYEQYF. The CDR3 nucleotides are TGTGCCAGCAGCTTAGGACGTAACTCCTACGAGCAGTACTTC.

The V call is TRBV7-3, the J call TRBJ2-2, with 7 bases fitting TRBD1. The germline V gene has CDR1 SGHTA and CDR2 FQGTGA. J gave up 3 bases and V 5 bases, and 3 bases lay outside the gene matches. The CDR3 has 14 amino acids. The CDR3: CASSRQGDTGELFF. CDR3 in DNA: TGTGCCAGCAGCCGCCAGGGGGACACCGGGGAGCTGTTTTTT.

This clone was detected many times. The rearrangement uses TRBV2 and TRBJ2-3, with 10 bases identical to TRBD2. Germline lookup yields CDR1 SNHLY and CDR2 FYNNEI. The CDR3 sequence is 14 residues long. The junction had 7 bases not matched to a gene; V was cut back by 6 bases and J by 7 bases. This CDR3 is CASRGSGRLNTQYF. CDR3 coding DNA: TGTGCCAGCAGGGGTAGCGGGAGGCTGAATACGCAGTATTTT.

This clone is labeled as large. The V call is TRBV6-2 or TRBV6-3, the J call TRBJ2-7; D gene uncertain. This CDR3 has 15 amino acids. Per germline, CDR1 MNHEY and CDR2 SVGEGT. Trimming cost V 6 bases and J 4 bases, with 19 bases left between them. The CDR3 DNA reads as TGTGCCAGCAGCATTAGGGCTACAGCATTATACGAGCAGTACTTC. As protein: CASSIRATALYEQYF.

The V gene is TRBV12-3 or TRBV12-4, the J gene TRBJ1-1; tentatively, D is TRBD1 (6 bases). The CDR3 is made up of 15 amino acids. V gave up 6 bases and J gave up 4 bases, with 18 bases separating them. The CDR3 nucleotides read TGTGCCAGCAGGGCGACCTGGGGGGCGGCCACTGAAGCTTTCTTT. Its translation is CASRATWGAATEAFF.